This T cell receptor (beta chain) was documented in a study of blood T cell repertoires in COVID-19. Across the whole study: PBMCs, B-cell-depleted T cells, or T cells provided the cDNA or gDNA that made up the material.

This CDR3 is built from 17 residues. CDR1 is ENHRY, CDR2 SYGVKD, per germline. V lost 6 bases, J lost 4 bases, and 11 bases stayed unmatched. The assay was immunoSEQ multiplex PCR, and TCRdb's table has in-frame clones only and misses some. The sample carries some 72,000 clones, 70% to 90% recorded once. The TCR comes from a middle-aged man with active COVID-19. The chain combines TRBV10-3 with TRBJ2-7, with 14 bases that match TRBD2. Material for sequencing was peripheral blood. The CDR3 region has the DNA TGTGCCATCAGGGGACTAGCGGGAGAGGGAGTAGGGTACGAGCAGTACTTC. It codes for CAIRGLAGEGVGYEQYF.